The sequence of this T cell receptor beta chain was determined in a study of blood T cell repertoires in COVID-19. Study-level background: PBMCs, B-cell-depleted T cells, or T cells provided the cDNA or gDNA that made up the material.

This clone was counted a few times. Adults between roughly 18 and 89 years of age took part from 20 to 25 US areas. Sequencing used immunoSEQ multiplex PCR; TCRdb keeps in-frame clones, though not all of them. The table has approximately 210,000 clones, around 82% seen once. This CDR3 spans 11 amino acids. Trimming stripped 3 bases from V and 6 bases from J, with 4 bases between. Germline lookup yields CDR1 SGHVS and CDR2 FQNEAQ. Sequencing was performed on PBMCs or T cells enriched from blood (not recorded which). The chain uses TRBV7-8 and TRBJ2-3; D call uncertain. The origin of this receptor is a man between 40 and 49 years old who had recovered from COVID-19. The CDR3 nucleotides are TGTGCCAGCAGCTTTATGGATACGCAGTATTTT. Its protein is CASSFMDTQYF.